This T cell receptor (beta chain) is from a study of OX40 agonist ivuxolimab in advanced cancers. A note on the overall study: Ivuxolimab was an agonistic, fully human IgG2 monoclonal antibody directed against OX40 (CD134), a costimulatory receptor. Intravenous ivuxolimab was administered to patients every 2 weeks at six dose levels: 0.01, 0.1, 0.3, 1.5, 3 and 10 mg/kg. Of the approximately 50 patients in dose escalation, about 20 had hepatocellular carcinoma, around 15 had melanoma, 9 had renal cell carcinoma and 9 had head and neck cancer. In the dose-escalation cohort, 65% to 85% of patients were male, and the mean age was around 65 years with a range of roughly 20 to 85. Patients were allowed to have had prior anti-PD-1, anti-PD-L1 or anti-CTLA-4 therapy, and approximately 40% of the dose-escalation patients had been treated with checkpoint inhibitors. Partial responses occurred in three dose-escalation patients, of whom one had hepatocellular carcinoma and two had cutaneous melanoma. Peripheral TCRbeta sequencing was intended to test whether TCR sequence diversity was altered and clonal T-cell expansion was caused by ivuxolimab. The paper covers the monotherapy dose-escalation part of the phase I ivuxolimab trial, which included N of about 51 patients. General conclusions and limits of the study: At doses of 0.1 to 3.0 mg/kg, clonal expansion of both CD4+ and CD8+ blood T cells was observed from baseline to week 6. After ivuxolimab, more expanded clones were found on average in CD8+ T cells than in CD4+ T cells. The antigen specificity of the clonally expanded peripheral T cells was not determined. Low levels of normalized T-cell clonal expansion were also seen in some patients who did not respond. In the 0.1-3.0 mg/kg groups, partial responders had among the lowest normalized peripheral clonal expansion, particularly in CD8+ T cells.

Genomic DNA was extracted from sorted cells for sequencing of the TCRbeta CDR3 region. The immunoSEQ Assay was used for sequencing of TCRbeta CDR3 regions. The table was pulled from immuneACCESS by TCRdb, which kept in-frame rearrangements only. Such tables lose some clones; where checked, under half of the loss comes from unresolved V genes, and the rest has no known cause. For this sample the table gives roughly 68,000 clones, of which more than 65% were detected only once. The ten largest clones take up around 1.5% of the sample. As for this clone: No cognate antigen has been identified for it. No much larger clone exists at a distance of one base, and base qualities are not known.

V is reduced by 8 bases and J by 6 bases, leaving a spacing of 11 bases between them. Taken from the germline V gene, the CDR1 and CDR2 loops are MNHEY and SVGAGI. From the cysteine through the phenylalanine, the CDR3 covers 12 amino acids. Only the CDR3 DNA is retained, 36 bases long and in frame from the first base. Patients with autoimmune disease history or receiving systemic immunosuppression were excluded from the trial. Peripheral blood for TCR sequencing was collected from all dose cohorts at baseline, on cycle 4 day 1, and on cycle 7 day 1. Samples were obtained from an open-label, multicenter, first-in-human phase I dose-escalation trial of ivuxolimab. Adults with locally advanced or metastatic melanoma, renal cell, hepatocellular, or head and neck squamous cell carcinoma were enrolled in the trial. Before TCR sequencing, CD4+ T cells and CD8+ T cells from peripheral blood were sorted into separate populations.

The TCR sequence derives from an adult with an advanced solid tumor such as melanoma, head and neck, liver or kidney cancer. Material: CD4+ or CD8+ T cells sorted from blood, obtained in a trial of the OX40 agonist ivuxolimab. The chain is made from TRBV6-5 and TRBJ2-1; a confident D gene designation cannot be given. The DNA reads TGTGCCAGCGGTGATCCTTCCAATGAGCAGTTCTTC. Its protein is CASGDPSNEQFF.